What follows are 12 T cell receptor beta chains derived from one specimen sequenced in a study of T-cell reconstitution after alpha-beta-depleted transplantation in children. Unique molecular identifiers were incorporated when the TCRbeta library was constructed. TCRdb fed the PCR reads into MiXCR, producing one record per CDR3 protein. The sample lists hundreds of thousands of distinct CDR3 sequences, 15% to 20% seen once, with over 25% in the top ten. The material was PBMCs, mostly from graft donor cells, obtained 360 days after TCRalphabeta/CD19-depleted stem cell transplant. These receptors were obtained from a boy under three years old who had a stem cell transplant for Wiskott-Aldrich syndrome, so the T cells may come from the graft donor.

This clonotype was seen many times. V is TRBV5-5 and J is TRBJ1-1; TRBD1 matches at 7 bases. CDR1 and CDR2 (germline): SGHKS, YYEKEE (reference sequence). V lost 0 bases to trimming and J lost 6 bases; unmatched junction nucleotides: 5. This CDR3 is built from 14 residues. CDR3 bases: TGTGCCAGCAGCTTGGCTACAGGGGTGGCTGAAGCTTTCTTT. Translation: CASSLATGVAEAFF.

The sample holds many counts of this clonotype. The V call is TRBV12-3 or TRBV12-4, the J call TRBJ2-7; no reliable D call. Trimming took off 1 base at V and 4 bases at J, with 8 bases between the two ends. The CDR3 is 13 residues long. The CDR3 region is CASSLGRGYEQYF. CDR3 nucleotides: TGTGCCAGCAGTTTAGGCAGAGGATACGAGCAGTACTTC.

The gene calls are TRBV30 and TRBJ1-6; D is unresolved. V dropped 0 bases and J dropped 10 bases, with 4 bases sitting between them. The germline V gene has CDR1 GTSNPN and CDR2 SVGIG (reference sequence). This CDR3 is built from 11 residues. This CDR3 is CAWSVKSPLHF. Here the CDR3 DNA reads TGTGCCTGGAGTGTCAAGTCACCCCTCCACTTT.

The J gene is TRBJ2-5, the V gene TRBV7-2, with D maybe TRBD1 (6 bases). The V and J ends lost 1 base and 2 bases respectively, with 11 bases between them. Germline-derived CDR1 and CDR2 are SGHTA and FQGNSA. CDR3 size: 15 residues. The DNA for the CDR3 is TGTGCCAGCAGCTTAGGAGGGGGAAAACAAGAGACCCAGTACTTC. This sequence encodes CASSLGGGKQETQYF.

J is TRBJ2-7 and V is TRBV27, with D unclear. Looked up from germline, CDR1 is MNHEY and CDR2 is SMNVEV (reference sequence). V dropped 0 bases and J dropped 0 bases, with 9 bases sitting between them. This CDR3 has 15 amino acids. Written as DNA, the CDR3 is TGTGCCAGCAGTTTATCGGGCGGTAGCTCCTACGAGCAGTACTTC. It encodes CASSLSGGSSYEQYF.

This clonotype has just a few counts. The V and J genes are TRBV10-3 and TRBJ2-1; 11 bases agree with TRBD2. The CDR3 covers 18 residues. The ends lost 4 bases at V and 2 bases at J; junction bases unmatched: 10. Germline V gene sequence: CDR1 ENHRY, CDR2 SYGVKD. Written as DNA, the CDR3 is TGTGCCATCAGTGGGTCACGCAAGGGACTAGCGGCCTACAATGAGCAGTTCTTC. The encoded protein is CAISGSRKGLAAYNEQFF.

This clonotype has only a few counts. V is TRBV7-9 and J is TRBJ2-1; possible D gene TRBD2, 5 bases. With 3 bases removed from V and 10 bases from J, the gap between germline ends came to 10 bases. Germline CDR1 SEHNR, CDR2 FQNEAQ (reference sequence). This CDR3 has 12 residues. The CDR3 sequence is CASSLGAIEQFF. The DNA of the CDR3 is TGTGCCAGCAGCTTGGGAGCGATCGAGCAGTTCTTC. The entire variable domain, with the rest obtained from reference TRBV7-9 and TRBJ2-1, is as follows: DTGVSQNPRHKITKRGQNVTFRCDPISEHNRLYWYRQTLGQGPEFLTYFQNEAQLEKSRLLSDRFSAERPKGSFSTLEIQRTEQGDSAMYLCASSLGAIEQFFGPGTRLTVL.

This clonotype appeared once. The chain combines TRBV5-5 with TRBJ2-3, with 10 bases matching TRBD1. V was clipped by 0 bases and J by 5 bases; unmatched bases: 3. This CDR3 region has 15 residues. Per germline, CDR1 SGHKS and CDR2 YYEKEE (reference sequence). In DNA, the CDR3 is TGTGCCAGCAGCTTGGTGGGACAGGGGATAGATACGCAGTATTTT. Translation: CASSLVGQGIDTQYF. Filled out from reference TRBV5-5 and TRBJ2-3, the complete variable domain reads DAGVTQSPTHLIKTRGQQVTLRCSPISGHKSVSWYQQVLGQGPQFIFQYYEKEERGRGNFPDRFSARQFPNYSSELNVNALLLGDSALYLCASSLVGQGIDTQYFGPGTRLTVL.

The chain links TRBV20-1 to TRBJ2-3, with 13 bases fitting TRBD2. V lost 3 bases, J lost 8 bases, and 14 bases stayed unmatched. This CDR3 has 17 residues. The germline V gene encodes CDR1 DFQATT and CDR2 SNEGSKA (reference sequence). CDR3 in amino acids: CSASTSGGASSPLTQYF. For the CDR3, the DNA is TGCAGTGCTAGCACTAGCGGGGGGGCTTCGAGCCCCCTTACGCAGTATTTT.

This chain connects TRBV19 to TRBJ2-2; TRBD2 matches at 10 bases. Germline V CDR1 and CDR2: LNHDA, SQIVND (reference sequence). CDR3 length: 14 residues. The J segment lost 13 bases and the V segment lost 1 base, leaving 6 bases of the junction unmatched. CDR3: CASSIGASGSRLFF. DNA of the CDR3: TGTGCCAGTAGTATAGGTGCTAGCGGGAGTAGGCTGTTTTTT.

This clonotype was detected a few times. This rearrangement joins TRBV5-1 to TRBJ1-1; no reliable D call. Trimming took off 0 bases at V and 1 base at J, with 7 bases between the two ends. This CDR3 comprises 14 residues. The V gene's germline CDR1 is SGHRS and CDR2 YFSETQ. CDR3 residues: CASSLETSNTEAFF. For the CDR3, the DNA is TGCGCCAGCAGCTTGGAGACCTCGAACACTGAAGCTTTCTTT. Looking up the rest from reference TRBV5-1 and TRBJ1-1 gives the full variable domain: KAGVTQTPRYLIKTRGQQVTLSCSPISGHRSVSWYQQTPGQGLQFLFEYFSETQRNKGNFPGRFSGRQFSNSRSEMNVSTLELGDSALYLCASSLETSNTEAFFGQGTRLTVV.

CDR3 sequence reads: CASSFIGTGDTEAFF. The CDR3 nucleotides read TGTGCCAGCAGCTTCATCGGGACAGGGGACACTGAAGCTTTCTTT. The chain uses TRBV7-2 and TRBJ1-1; 10 nucleotides agree with TRBD1. CDR1 is SGHTA, CDR2 FQGNSA, per germline. This CDR3 comprises 15 residues. V shed 3 bases and J 3 bases; nucleotides not matched to a gene: 4. Looking up the rest from reference TRBV7-2 and TRBJ1-1 gives the full variable domain: GAGVSQSPSNKVTEKGKDVELRCDPISGHTALYWYRQSLGQGLEFLIYFQGNSAPDKSGLPSDRFSAERTGGSVSTLTIQRTQQEDSAVYLCASSFIGTGDTEAFFGQGTRLTVV.